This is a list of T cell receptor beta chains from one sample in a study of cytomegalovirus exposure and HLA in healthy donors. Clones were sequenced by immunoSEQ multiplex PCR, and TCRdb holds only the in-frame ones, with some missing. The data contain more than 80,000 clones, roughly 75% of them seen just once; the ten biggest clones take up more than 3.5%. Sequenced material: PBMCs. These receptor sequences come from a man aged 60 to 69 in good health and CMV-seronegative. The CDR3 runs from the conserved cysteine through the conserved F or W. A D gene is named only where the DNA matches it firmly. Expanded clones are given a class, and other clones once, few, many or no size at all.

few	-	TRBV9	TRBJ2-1	TGTGCCAGCAGCATCAGTCCCCTTGGGCACAATGAGCAGTTCTTC	CASSISPLGHNEQFF
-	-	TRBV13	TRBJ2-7	TGTGCCAGCAGCTCCGGGCCGGGAGTTCAGTACGAGCAGTACTTC	CASSSGPGVQYEQYF
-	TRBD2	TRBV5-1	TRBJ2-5	TGCGCCAGCAGCGGGGGGGGTGGAGAGACCCAGTACTTC	CASSGGGGETQYF
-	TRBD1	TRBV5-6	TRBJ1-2	TGTGCCAGCGGAGATACACAGGGGATCTATGGCTACACCTTC	CASGDTQGIYGYTF
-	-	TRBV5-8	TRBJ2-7	TGTGCCAGCAGCTTCGGACAGCCAGTACCCTACGAGCAGTACTTC	CASSFGQPVPYEQYF
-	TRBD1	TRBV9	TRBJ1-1	TGTGCCAGCAGCCCAAGGGACAGCTACACTGAAGCTTTCTTT	CASSPRDSYTEAFF
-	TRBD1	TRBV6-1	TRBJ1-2	TGTGCCAGCAGTCAGCCCGGGACAGGGAGCCGTGGCTACACCTTC	CASSQPGTGSRGYTF
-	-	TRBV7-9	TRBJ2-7	TGTGCCAGCACCTCACCAGCGGGTGGGGGCTACGAGCAGTACTTC	CASTSPAGGGYEQYF
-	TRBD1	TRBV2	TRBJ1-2	TGTGCCAGCAGTGATCTGACAGGGGGATCGTATGGCTACACCTTC	CASSDLTGGSYGYTF
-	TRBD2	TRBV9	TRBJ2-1	TGTGCCAGCAGCGTAATAGACGGGGGGGCCTTCGAGCAGTTCTTC	CASSVIDGGAFEQFF
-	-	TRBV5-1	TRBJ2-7	TGCGCCAGCAGCTTACAGGGCTCCTACGAGCAGTACTTC	CASSLQGSYEQYF
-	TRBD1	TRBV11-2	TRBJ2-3	TGTGCCAGCAGCTCCTGGGACAGGCGAGATACGCAGTATTTT	CASSSWDRRDTQYF
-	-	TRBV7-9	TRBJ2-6	TGTGCCAGCAGCTCACGCGGGGCTGGGGCCAACGTCCTGACTTTC	CASSSRGAGANVLTF
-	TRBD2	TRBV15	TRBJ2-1	TGTGCCACCAGCAGAGGAGCGCGGGGGGTTTACAATGAGCAGTTCTTC	CATSRGARGVYNEQFF
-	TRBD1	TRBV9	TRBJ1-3	TGTGCCAGCAGCGAGGGACAGGGACTCGCTGGAAACACCATATATTTT	CASSEGQGLAGNTIYF
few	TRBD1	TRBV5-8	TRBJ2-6	TGTGCCAGCAGCTTGTCAGTGACAGGGGCTGGGGCCAACGTCCTGACTTTC	CASSLSVTGAGANVLTF
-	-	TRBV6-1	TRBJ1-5	TGTGCCAGCAGTGATGGCGGGGGTAGCAATCAGCCCCAGCATTTT	CASSDGGGSNQPQHF
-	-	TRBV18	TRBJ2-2	TGTGCCAGCTCACCATCTCCTCTCACCGGGGAGCTGTTTTTT	CASSPSPLTGELFF
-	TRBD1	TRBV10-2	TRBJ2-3	TGCGCCAGCACCGGACAGGGCCAGGGCACAGATACGCAGTATTTT	CASTGQGQGTDTQYF
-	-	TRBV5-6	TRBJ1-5	TGTGCCAGCAGCTTGAGTCAGGGAGGTCAGCCCCAGCATTTT	CASSLSQGGQPQHF
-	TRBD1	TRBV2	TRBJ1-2	TGTGCCAGCAGTGAACCTCGACTATATACGGACAGGGTATCCTATGGCTACACCTTC	CASSEPRLYTDRVSYGYTF
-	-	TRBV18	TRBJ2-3	TGTGCCAGCTCCCCCCCCCAGGGGCAAGGCACAGATACGCAGTATTTT	CASSPPQGQGTDTQYF
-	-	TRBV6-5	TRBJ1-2	TGTGCCAGCAGGGGGGCAGGGGCGCCGAGGAGCTACACCTTC	CASRGAGAPRSYTF
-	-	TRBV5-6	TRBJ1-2	TGTGCCAGAAGAAAGGCAGGGGTTGGCTACACCTTC	CARRKAGVGYTF
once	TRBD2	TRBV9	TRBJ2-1	TGTGCCAGCAGCGGGGGCGGGGGGGCGGATGAGCAGTTCTTC	CASSGGGGADEQFF
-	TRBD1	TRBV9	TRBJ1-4	TGTGCCAGCAGCCCCAGGGGGCTCAATGAAAAACTGTTTTTT	CASSPRGLNEKLFF